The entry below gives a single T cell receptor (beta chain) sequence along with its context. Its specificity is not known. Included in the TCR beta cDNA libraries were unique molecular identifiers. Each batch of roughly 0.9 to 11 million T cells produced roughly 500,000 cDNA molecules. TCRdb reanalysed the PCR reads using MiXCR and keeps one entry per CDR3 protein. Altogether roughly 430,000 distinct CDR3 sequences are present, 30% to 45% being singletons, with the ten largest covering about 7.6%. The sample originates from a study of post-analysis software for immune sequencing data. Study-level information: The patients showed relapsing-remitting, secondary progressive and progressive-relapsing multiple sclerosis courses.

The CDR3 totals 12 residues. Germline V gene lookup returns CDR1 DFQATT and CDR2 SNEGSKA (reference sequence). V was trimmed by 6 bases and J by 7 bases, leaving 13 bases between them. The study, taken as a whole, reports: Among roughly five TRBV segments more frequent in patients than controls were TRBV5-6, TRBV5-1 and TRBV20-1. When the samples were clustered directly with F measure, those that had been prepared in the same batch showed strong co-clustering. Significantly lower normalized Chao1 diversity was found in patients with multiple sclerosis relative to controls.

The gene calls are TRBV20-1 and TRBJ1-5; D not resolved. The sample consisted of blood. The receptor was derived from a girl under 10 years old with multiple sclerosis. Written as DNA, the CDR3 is TGCAGTGCCACATACGGCAGGCAGCCCCAGCATTTT. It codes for CSATYGRQPQHF.